This T cell receptor beta chain was identified during a study of early T cells in non-severe SARS-CoV-2 infection. This clonotype was seen repeatedly, ten times or more. Germline CDR1 is KGHSH and CDR2 is LQKENI. The V and J ends lost 2 bases and 1 base respectively, with 8 bases between them. This CDR3 is built from 14 residues. Each CDR3 protein is one row after TCRdb ran MiXCR on the 5' RACE reads. Counted here are tens of thousands of distinct CDR3 sequences, 5% occurring once; the ten biggest clones make up about 4%. The chain carries TRBV18 and TRBJ1-2, with D hard to call. This TCR came from an adult who was a healthcare worker with PCR-confirmed SARS-CoV-2 infection or an uninfected control (not recorded which). Sequencing input: whole blood. The chain's CDR3 is CASSPSDGNYGYTF. The DNA of the CDR3 is TGTGCCAGCTCACCATCCGATGGTAACTATGGCTACACCTTC. Combining the CDR3 with reference TRBV18 and TRBJ1-2 gives the whole variable domain NAGVMQNPRHLVRRRGQEARLRCSPMKGHSHVYWYRQLPEEGLKFMVYLQKENIIDESGMPKERFSAEFPKEGPSILRIQQVVRGDSAAYFCASSPSDGNYGYTFGSGTRLTVV.